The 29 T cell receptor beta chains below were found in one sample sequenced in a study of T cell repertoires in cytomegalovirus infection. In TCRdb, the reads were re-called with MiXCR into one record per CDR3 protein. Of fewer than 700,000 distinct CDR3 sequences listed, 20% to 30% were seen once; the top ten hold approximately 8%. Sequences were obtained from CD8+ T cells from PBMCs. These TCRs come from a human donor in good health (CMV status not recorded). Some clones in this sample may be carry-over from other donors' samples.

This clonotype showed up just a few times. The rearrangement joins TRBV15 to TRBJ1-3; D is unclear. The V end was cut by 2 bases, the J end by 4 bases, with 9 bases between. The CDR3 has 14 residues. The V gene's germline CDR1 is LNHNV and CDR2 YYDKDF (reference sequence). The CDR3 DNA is TGTGCCACCAGCAGAAAGGGTAGCGGAAACACCATATATTTT. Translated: CATSRKGSGNTIYF.

CDR3 sequence reads: CSASGLAGGTTDTQYF. CDR3 sequence (DNA): TGCAGTGCTTCTGGACTAGCCGGGGGCACGACAGATACGCAGTATTTT. The gene calls are TRBV20-1 and TRBJ2-3; 8 bases map to TRBD2. Trimming cost V 5 bases and J 3 bases; bases outside gene matches: 13. This CDR3 has 16 residues. CDR1 and CDR2 (germline): DFQATT, SNEGSKA (reference sequence).

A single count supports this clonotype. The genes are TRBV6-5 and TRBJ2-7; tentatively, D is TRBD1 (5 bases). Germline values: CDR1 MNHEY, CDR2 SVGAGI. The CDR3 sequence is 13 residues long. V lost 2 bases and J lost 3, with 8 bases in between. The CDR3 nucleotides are TGTGCCAGCAGTTACGGGGCGAACTACGAGCAGTACTTC. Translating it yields CASSYGANYEQYF.

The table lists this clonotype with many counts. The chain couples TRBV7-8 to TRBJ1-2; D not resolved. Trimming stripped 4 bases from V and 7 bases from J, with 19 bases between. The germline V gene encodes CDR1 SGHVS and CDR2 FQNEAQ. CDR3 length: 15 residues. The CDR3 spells CASSYLGRRDTGYTF. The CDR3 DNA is TGTGCCAGCAGCTATTTAGGAAGAAGAGATACTGGCTACACCTTC.

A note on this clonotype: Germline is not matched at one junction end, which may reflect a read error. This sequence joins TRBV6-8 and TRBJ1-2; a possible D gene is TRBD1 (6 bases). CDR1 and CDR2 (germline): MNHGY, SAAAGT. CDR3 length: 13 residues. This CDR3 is CASSLQGFYDYTF. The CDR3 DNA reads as TGTGCCAGCAGTCTTCAGGGGTTCTATGACTACACCTTC.

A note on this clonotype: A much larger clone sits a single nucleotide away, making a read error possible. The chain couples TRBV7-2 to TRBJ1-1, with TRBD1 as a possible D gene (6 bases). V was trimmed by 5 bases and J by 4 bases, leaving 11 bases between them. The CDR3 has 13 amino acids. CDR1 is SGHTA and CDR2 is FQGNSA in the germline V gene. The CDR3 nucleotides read TGTGCCAGCAGCCCCAGGGGATGCACTGAAGCTTTCTTT. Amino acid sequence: CASSPRGCTEAFF.

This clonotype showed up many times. The CDR3 loop is CASSLAQGLTDTQYF. In DNA form, the CDR3 reads TGTGCCAGCAGCTTGGCACAGGGATTAACAGATACGCAGTATTTT. V gene TRBV7-9 combines with J gene TRBJ2-3; D is perhaps TRBD1 (6 bases). Per germline, CDR1 SEHNR and CDR2 FQNEAQ (reference sequence). The CDR3 extends over 15 amino acids. The V gene lost 3 bases and the J gene lost 3 bases, with 13 bases spanning the gap.

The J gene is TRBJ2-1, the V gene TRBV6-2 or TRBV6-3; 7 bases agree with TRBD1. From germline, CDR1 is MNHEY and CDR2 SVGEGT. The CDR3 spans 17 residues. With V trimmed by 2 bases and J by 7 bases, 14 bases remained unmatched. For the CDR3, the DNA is TGTGCCAGCAGTTACCTAACTACAGGGGTGGGGAGTAATGAGCAGTTCTTC. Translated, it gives CASSYLTTGVGSNEQFF.

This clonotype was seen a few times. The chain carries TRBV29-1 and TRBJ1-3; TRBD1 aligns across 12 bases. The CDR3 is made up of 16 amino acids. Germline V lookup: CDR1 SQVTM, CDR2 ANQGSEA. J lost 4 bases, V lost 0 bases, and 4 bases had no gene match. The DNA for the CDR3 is TGCAGCGTTGAAGACCCGGGACAGGGGGCCGGAAACACCATATATTTT. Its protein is CSVEDPGQGAGNTIYF.

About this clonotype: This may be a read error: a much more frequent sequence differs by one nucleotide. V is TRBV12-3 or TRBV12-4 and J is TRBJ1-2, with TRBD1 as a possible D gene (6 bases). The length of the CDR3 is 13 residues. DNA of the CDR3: TGTGCCAGCAGTCCCGGACAGTTCTATGACTACACCTTC. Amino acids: CASSPGQFYDYTF.

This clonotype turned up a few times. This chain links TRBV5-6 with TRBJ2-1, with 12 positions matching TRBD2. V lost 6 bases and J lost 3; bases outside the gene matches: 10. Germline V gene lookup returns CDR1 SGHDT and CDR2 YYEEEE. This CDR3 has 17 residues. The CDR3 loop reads CASITSGGQSFYNEQFF. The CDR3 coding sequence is TGTGCCAGCATCACTAGCGGGGGGCAATCCTTCTACAATGAGCAGTTCTTC.

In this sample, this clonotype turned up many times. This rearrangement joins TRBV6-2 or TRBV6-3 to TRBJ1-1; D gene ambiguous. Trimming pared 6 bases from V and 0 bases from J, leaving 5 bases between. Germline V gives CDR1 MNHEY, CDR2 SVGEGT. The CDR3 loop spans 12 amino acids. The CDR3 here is CASSYLNTEAFF. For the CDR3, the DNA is TGTGCCAGCAGCTACCTGAACACTGAAGCTTTCTTT.

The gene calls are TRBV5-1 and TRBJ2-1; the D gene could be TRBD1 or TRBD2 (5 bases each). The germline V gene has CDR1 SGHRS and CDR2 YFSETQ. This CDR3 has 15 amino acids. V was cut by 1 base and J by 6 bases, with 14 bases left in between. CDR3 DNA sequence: TGCGCCAGCAGCTTGCCGGGACCAAGCTTCAATGAGCAGTTCTTC. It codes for CASSLPGPSFNEQFF.

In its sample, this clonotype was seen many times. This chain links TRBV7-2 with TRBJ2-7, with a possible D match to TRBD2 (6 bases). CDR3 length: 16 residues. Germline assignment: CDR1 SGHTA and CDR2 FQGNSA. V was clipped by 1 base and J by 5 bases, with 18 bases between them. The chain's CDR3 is CASSLGSGAPGDEQYF. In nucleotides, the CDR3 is TGTGCCAGCAGCTTAGGGTCCGGGGCCCCGGGAGACGAGCAGTACTTC.

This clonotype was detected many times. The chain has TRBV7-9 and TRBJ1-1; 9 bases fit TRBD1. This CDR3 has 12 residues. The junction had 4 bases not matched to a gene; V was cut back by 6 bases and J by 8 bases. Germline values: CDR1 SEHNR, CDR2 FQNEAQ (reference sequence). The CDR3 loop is CASRDRGFEAFF. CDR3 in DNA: TGTGCCAGCAGGGACAGGGGTTTCGAAGCTTTCTTT.

The CDR3 region is CASSLSSREAFF. The CDR3 DNA reads as TGTGCCAGCAGCTTAAGTTCCCGGGAAGCTTTCTTT. The V gene is TRBV7-4, the J gene TRBJ1-1; D unclear. With 2 bases removed from V and 8 bases from J, the gap between germline ends came to 9 bases. Germline V gene data show CDR1 as SGHVT and CDR2 as SQSDAQ. CDR3 length: 12 amino acids.

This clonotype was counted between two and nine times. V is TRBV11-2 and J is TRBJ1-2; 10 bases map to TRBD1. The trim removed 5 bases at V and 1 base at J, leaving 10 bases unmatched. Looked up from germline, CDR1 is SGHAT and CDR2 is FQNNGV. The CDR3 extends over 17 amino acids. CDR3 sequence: CASSPRTGGGFNYGYTF. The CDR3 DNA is TGTGCCAGCAGCCCTCGGACAGGGGGAGGTTTTAACTATGGCTACACCTTC.

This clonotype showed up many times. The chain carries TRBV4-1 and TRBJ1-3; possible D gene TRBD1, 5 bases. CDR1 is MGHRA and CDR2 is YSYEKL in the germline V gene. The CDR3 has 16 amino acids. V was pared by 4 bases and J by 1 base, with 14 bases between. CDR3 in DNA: TGCGCCAGCAGCCCTTACATCCAGGGATCTGGAAACACCATATATTTT. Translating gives CASSPYIQGSGNTIYF.

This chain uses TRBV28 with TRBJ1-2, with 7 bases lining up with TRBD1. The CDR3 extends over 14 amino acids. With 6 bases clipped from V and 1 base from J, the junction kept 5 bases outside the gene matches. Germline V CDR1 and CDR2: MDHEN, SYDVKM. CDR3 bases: TGTGCCAGCAGAAGGGACAGCCTTAACTATGGCTACACCTTC. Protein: CASRRDSLNYGYTF.

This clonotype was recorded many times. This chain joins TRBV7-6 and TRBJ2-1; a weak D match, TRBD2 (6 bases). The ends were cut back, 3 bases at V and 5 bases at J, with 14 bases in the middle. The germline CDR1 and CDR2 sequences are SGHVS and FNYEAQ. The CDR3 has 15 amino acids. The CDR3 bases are TGTGCCAGCAGCTTGGCCACTGGGGGGAACAATGAGCAGTTCTTC. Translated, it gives CASSLATGGNNEQFF. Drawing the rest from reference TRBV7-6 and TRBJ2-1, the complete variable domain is GAGVSQSPRYKVTKRGQDVALRCDPISGHVSLYWYRQALGQGPEFLTYFNYEAQQDKSGLPNDRFSAERPEGSISTLTIQRTEQRDSAMYRCASSLATGGNNEQFFGPGTRLTVL.

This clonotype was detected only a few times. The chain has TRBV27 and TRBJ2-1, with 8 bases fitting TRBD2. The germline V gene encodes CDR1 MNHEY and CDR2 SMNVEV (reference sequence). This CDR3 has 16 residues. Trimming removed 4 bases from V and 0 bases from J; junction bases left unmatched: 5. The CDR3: CASSSRGLASYNEQFF. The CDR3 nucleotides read TGTGCCAGCAGTTCCCGCGGACTAGCCTCCTACAATGAGCAGTTCTTC.

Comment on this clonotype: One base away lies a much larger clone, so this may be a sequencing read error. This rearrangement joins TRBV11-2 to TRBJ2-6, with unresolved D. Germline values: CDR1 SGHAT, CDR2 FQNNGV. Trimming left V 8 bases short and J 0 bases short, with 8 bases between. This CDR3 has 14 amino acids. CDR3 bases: TGTGCCAGCTGTTGGACCTCTGGGGCCAACGTCCTGACTTTC. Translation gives CASCWTSGANVLTF.

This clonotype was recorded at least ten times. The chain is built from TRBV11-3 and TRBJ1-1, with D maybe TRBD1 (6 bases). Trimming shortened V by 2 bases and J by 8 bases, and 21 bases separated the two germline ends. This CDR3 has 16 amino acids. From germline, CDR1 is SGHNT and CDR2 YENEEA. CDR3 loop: CASSLRPQGKETEAFF. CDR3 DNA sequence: TGTGCCAGCAGCTTACGTCCCCAGGGGAAGGAAACCGAAGCTTTCTTT.

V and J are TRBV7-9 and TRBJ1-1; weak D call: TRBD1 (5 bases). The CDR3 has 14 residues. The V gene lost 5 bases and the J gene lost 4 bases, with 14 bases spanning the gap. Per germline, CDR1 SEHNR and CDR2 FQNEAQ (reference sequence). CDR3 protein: CASSKPGEPTEAFF. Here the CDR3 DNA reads TGTGCCAGCAGCAAACCGGGGGAGCCCACTGAAGCTTTCTTT.

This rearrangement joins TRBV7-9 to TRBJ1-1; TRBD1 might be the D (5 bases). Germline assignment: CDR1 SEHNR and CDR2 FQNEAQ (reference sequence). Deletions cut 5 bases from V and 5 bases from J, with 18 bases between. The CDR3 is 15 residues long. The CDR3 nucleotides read TGTGCCAGCAGCCCTCGGCCAGGGCGAGGGACTGAAGCTTTCTTT. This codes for CASSPRPGRGTEAFF. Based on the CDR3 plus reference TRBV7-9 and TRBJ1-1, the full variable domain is DTGVSQNPRHKITKRGQNVTFRCDPISEHNRLYWYRQTLGQGPEFLTYFQNEAQLEKSRLLSDRFSAERPKGSFSTLEIQRTEQGDSAMYLCASSPRPGRGTEAFFGQGTRLTVV.

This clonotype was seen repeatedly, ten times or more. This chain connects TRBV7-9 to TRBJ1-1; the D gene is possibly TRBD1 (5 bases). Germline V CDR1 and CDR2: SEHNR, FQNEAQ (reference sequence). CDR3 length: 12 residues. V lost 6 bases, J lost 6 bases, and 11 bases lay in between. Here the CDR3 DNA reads TGTGCCAGCAGAGCAGGGTCCCCTGAAGCTTTCTTT. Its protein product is CASRAGSPEAFF.

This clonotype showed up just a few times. CDR3 nucleotides: TGTGCCAGCAAGGGACTTCTGGAAGAGACCCAGTACTTC. Its translation is CASKGLLEETQYF. The gene calls are TRBV12-3 or TRBV12-4 and TRBJ2-5; a weak D match, TRBD2 (6 bases). Trimming removed 7 bases at V and 3 bases at J, with 12 bases between. The CDR3 length is 13 residues.

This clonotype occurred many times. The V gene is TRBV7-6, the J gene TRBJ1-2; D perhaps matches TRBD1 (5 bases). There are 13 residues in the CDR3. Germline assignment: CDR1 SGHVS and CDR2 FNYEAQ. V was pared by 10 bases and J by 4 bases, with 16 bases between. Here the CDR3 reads CATTEGIGYGYTF. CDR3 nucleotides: TGTGCCACCACAGAGGGGATCGGCTATGGCTACACCTTC.

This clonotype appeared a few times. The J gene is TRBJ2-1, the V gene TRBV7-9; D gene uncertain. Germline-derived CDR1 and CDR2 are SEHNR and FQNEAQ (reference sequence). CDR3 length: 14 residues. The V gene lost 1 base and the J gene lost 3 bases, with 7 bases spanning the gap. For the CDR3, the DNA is TGTGCCAGCAGCTTAGTAAAGAGCTACAATGAGCAGTTCTTC. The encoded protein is CASSLVKSYNEQFF.